Listed below are T cell receptor beta chains from one sample, sequenced in a study of blood T cell repertoires in COVID-19. Clones were read by immunoSEQ multiplex PCR, and TCRdb kept only the in-frame ones, dropping some. The table shows tens of thousands of clones, with 65% to 90% occurring only once. Sequencing input: peripheral blood. These TCRs come from a human donor in a cohort sampled during active COVID-19. The CDR3 runs from the conserved cysteine through the conserved F or W. D genes are given only for firm matches. Clone size is not always given. Where it is, it says once, few, many or a class for expanded clones.

v_call	j_call	clone_size	d_call	cdr3_nt	cdr3_aa
TRBV5-4	TRBJ2-7	NA	TRBD2	TGTGCCAGCAGCAGGGGACTAGCCTACGAGCAGTACTTC	CASSRGLAYEQYF
TRBV7-3	TRBJ2-5	once	TRBD2	TGTGCCAGCAGCTTAACCCCGGGGAGGGTTGAGACCCAGTACTTC	CASSLTPGRVETQYF
TRBV28	TRBJ1-4	NA	NA	TGTGCCAGCAGAAGCGGTTTGGAAAAACTGTTTTTT	CASRSGLEKLFF
TRBV4-1	TRBJ2-7	NA	NA	TGCGCCAGCAGCCAGTATTTCCGGGGCTACGAGCAGTACTTC	CASSQYFRGYEQYF
TRBV19	TRBJ1-5	NA	TRBD1	TGTGCCAGTAGTCACCGGGACAGGGGCCGCAATCAGCCCCAGCATTTT	CASSHRDRGRNQPQHF
TRBV4-2	TRBJ2-1	NA	TRBD1	TGTGCCAGCAGCCAAGATCACCCGGGACAGATGCTCTCCTACAATGAGCAGTTCTTC	CASSQDHPGQMLSYNEQFF
TRBV7-2	TRBJ2-7	NA	TRBD2	TGTGCCAGCAGCCTCACCCCCCTAGCGGGGAACGAGCAGTACTTC	CASSLTPLAGNEQYF
TRBV9	TRBJ1-5	NA	NA	TGTGCCAGCAGCGTAGGTTCGGGTACTCAGCCCCAGCATTTT	CASSVGSGTQPQHF
TRBV5-1	TRBJ1-1	NA	NA	TGCGCCAGCAGCGCGGAGGGGAACAAGAACACTGAAGCTTTCTTT	CASSAEGNKNTEAFF
TRBV2	TRBJ2-7	NA	NA	TGTGCCAGCAGCCCCCTCGCGGCCACCTACGAGCAGTACTTC	CASSPLAATYEQYF
TRBV4-2	TRBJ2-1	once	TRBD2	TGTGCCAGCAGCCAAGGGGCTAGCGGGAGTATCGGGTTATCCTACAATGAGCAGTTCTTC	CASSQGASGSIGLSYNEQFF
TRBV6-5	TRBJ2-7	once	NA	TGTGCCAGCAGTTATCAACAAGCCTACGAGCAGTACTTC	CASSYQQAYEQYF
TRBV7-9	TRBJ1-1	NA	TRBD1	TGTGCCAGCAGCCCGTGGGACAGGGCGAACACTGAAGCTTTCTTT	CASSPWDRANTEAFF
TRBV7-2	TRBJ2-3	once	TRBD2	TGTGCCAGCAGCACTGGGGGTAGCGGGAGTGTCGAAACGCAGTATTTT	CASSTGGSGSVETQYF
TRBV3-1/TRBV3-2	TRBJ1-2	few	NA	TGTGCCAGCAGCCAGAAACAGGGAGTTGGAAAAGGCTACACCTTC	CASSQKQGVGKGYTF
TRBV7-2	TRBJ2-1	NA	NA	TGTGCCAGCAGCTTAGGGAGGCAGAATGAGCAGTTCTTC	CASSLGRQNEQFF
TRBV19	TRBJ1-3	NA	NA	TGTGCCAGTAGGCCGGGATCTACGGGAAACACCATATATTTT	CASRPGSTGNTIYF
TRBV7-6	TRBJ2-1	NA	TRBD1	TGTGCCAGCAGCAGTTGGACAGGGGAGAATGAGCAGTTCTTC	CASSSWTGENEQFF
TRBV5-4	TRBJ2-2	NA	NA	TGTGCCAGCAGCTCCATCACCGGGGAGCTGTTTTTT	CASSSITGELFF
TRBV7-2	TRBJ2-5	NA	NA	TGTGCCAGCAGCTTAGAAAGGGGGGAGACCCAGTACTTC	CASSLERGETQYF
TRBV6-5	TRBJ2-7	NA	TRBD2	TGTGCCAGCATCCCCCGGGGGGTTATGCCCTACGAGCAGTACTTC	CASIPRGVMPYEQYF
TRBV5-1	TRBJ1-1	NA	NA	TGCGCCAGCAGCTTGCGAGGGAACACTGAAGCTTTCTTT	CASSLRGNTEAFF
TRBV30	TRBJ2-7	NA	NA	TGTGCCTGGAGTTCAGTTTTTTACGAGCAGTACTTC	CAWSSVFYEQYF
TRBV27	TRBJ2-1	NA	TRBD2	TGTGCCAGCTGGACTAGCGGGTACAATGAGCAGTTCTTC	CASWTSGYNEQFF
TRBV7-2	TRBJ1-4	NA	TRBD1	TGTGCCAGCAGCCTCGGGGCGTCAGGGGGCTATGAAAAACTGTTTTTT	CASSLGASGGYEKLFF
TRBV2	TRBJ2-1	NA	TRBD2	TGTGCCAGCACCCGGGAGGCCTACAATGAGCAGTTCTTC	CASTREAYNEQFF
TRBV28	TRBJ1-4	NA	TRBD1	TGTGCCAGCGGCGGGACAGGGGGTAATGAAAAACTGTTTTTT	CASGGTGGNEKLFF
TRBV5-1	TRBJ2-7	NA	TRBD1	TGCGCCAGCAGCTTGGGGCAGGGGGCCCACGAGCAGTACTTC	CASSLGQGAHEQYF
TRBV7-2	TRBJ2-1	NA	TRBD2	TGTGCCAGCAGCCAAAGGACTAGCGGGAGGTTATCTGAGCAGTTCTTC	CASSQRTSGRLSEQFF
TRBV11-3	TRBJ2-5	NA	TRBD1	TGTGCCAGCAGCTCCTCCGGACAGGGCCAAGAGACCCAGTACTTC	CASSSSGQGQETQYF
TRBV10-3	TRBJ1-3	NA	TRBD1	TGTGCCATCAGTGAGCCGGGACAGGCCTACTCTGGAAACACCATATATTTT	CAISEPGQAYSGNTIYF
TRBV7-9	TRBJ1-4	NA	NA	TGTGCCAGCAGCTTCCGGCGGGGTGAAAAACTGTTTTTT	CASSFRRGEKLFF
TRBV24-1	TRBJ2-3	NA	NA	TGTGCCACCAGTGATTTGGTCGGCGGAGCTAGCACAGATACGCAGTATTTT	CATSDLVGGASTDTQYF
TRBV7-2	TRBJ1-2	NA	NA	TGTGCCAGCAGCTCGATTGGAAGGGGCTATGGCTACACCTTC	CASSSIGRGYGYTF
TRBV5-1	TRBJ2-1	few	TRBD2	TGCGCCAGCAGCTTGCTCGCGGGAGGAGGGGACAATGAGCAGTTCTTC	CASSLLAGGGDNEQFF
TRBV6-5	TRBJ1-1	NA	NA	TGTGCCAGCAGTTACTCGTTGGGACATGCTTTCTTT	CASSYSLGHAFF
TRBV9	TRBJ2-1	few	TRBD2	TGTGCCAGCAGCGTAGAAAGCGGGAGGGCCGATGAGCAGTTCTTC	CASSVESGRADEQFF
TRBV4-3	TRBJ2-7	NA	NA	TGCGCCAGCAGCCAAGCGACAGGGCGGGGCGAGCAGTACTTC	CASSQATGRGEQYF
TRBV5-1	TRBJ1-1	NA	TRBD1	TGCGCCAGCAGCGTTGCAGGGGGCTTAGGGACGACGGCTTTCTTT	CASSVAGGLGTTAFF
TRBV14	TRBJ2-5	NA	TRBD1	TGTGCCAGTCGACAGGGGGCAGGAGAGACCCAGTACTTC	CASRQGAGETQYF